One sample yielded the 5 T cell receptor beta chains listed below, sequenced in a study of cytomegalovirus exposure and HLA in healthy donors. Some clones are missing from TCRdb's copy, which holds only in-frame ones; the method was immunoSEQ multiplex PCR. This table holds roughly 90,000 clones, 85% found once. The sequencing sample was made of PBMCs. The source of these receptors is a man between 18 and 29 years old in good health and CMV-seropositive.

This clone appeared a single time. J is TRBJ2-1 and V is TRBV5-1, with unresolved D. Germline CDR1 and CDR2: SGHRS and YFSETQ. CDR3 length: 13 amino acids. V was clipped by 4 bases and J by 8 bases, with 13 bases between them. The CDR3, as DNA: TGCGCCAGCAGCCACGCTTCGATAGATGAGCAGTTCTTC. Translated, it gives CASSHASIDEQFF.

The rearrangement uses TRBV10-2 and TRBJ2-2; 7 nucleotides align to TRBD1. CDR1 and CDR2 from the germline V gene are WSHSY and SAAADI. This CDR3 is 14 amino acids long. Trimming at V came to 6 bases and at J to 4 bases, leaving 5 bases not matched to a gene. The CDR3 sequence: CASRTGFITGELFF. The CDR3 DNA is TGCGCCAGCAGGACAGGGTTTATCACCGGGGAGCTGTTTTTT.

This chain connects TRBV6-5 to TRBJ2-1; unclear D gene. Germline V gene data show CDR1 as MNHEY and CDR2 as SVGAGI. V was trimmed by 8 bases and J by 0 bases, leaving 8 bases between them. The CDR3 runs to 13 residues. Written as DNA, the CDR3 is TGTGCCAGCGCGCGTAGCTCCTACAATGAGCAGTTCTTC. Its translation: CASARSSYNEQFF.

CDR3 region: CASSIGSRDYTF. The CDR3 coding sequence is TGTGCCAGCAGTATCGGCAGCAGGGACTACACCTTC. The chain couples TRBV6-4 to TRBJ1-2; a weak D match, TRBD1 (5 bases). V shed 5 bases and J shed 10 bases, with 14 bases lying between them. The germline V gene has CDR1 MRHNA and CDR2 SNTAGT. The CDR3 covers 12 residues.

The chain employs TRBV5-8 and TRBJ1-2, with a weak D call TRBD1 (5 bases). This CDR3 contains 15 residues. The V end was cut by 1 base, the J end by 8 bases, with 18 bases between. Germline loops: CDR1 SGHTS, CDR2 YDEGEE. This CDR3 is CASSLSPQGEEGYTF. The DNA of the CDR3 is TGTGCCAGCAGCTTGTCACCCCAGGGTGAGGAGGGCTACACCTTC. Together with reference TRBV5-8 and TRBJ1-2, the CDR3 gives the full variable domain: EAGVTQSPTHLIKTRGQQATLRCSPISGHTSVYWYQQALGLGLQFLLWYDEGEERNRGNFPPRFSGRQFPNYSSELNVNALELEDSALYLCASSLSPQGEEGYTFGSGTRLTVV.